This T cell receptor (beta chain) was captured by sequencing in a study of PD-1 blockade in classical Hodgkin lymphoma. Germline-derived CDR1 and CDR2 are SGHVS and FNYEAQ. The junction had 7 bases not matched to a gene; V was cut back by 5 bases and J by 2 bases. The CDR3 consists of 15 residues. Time point denoted: cycle 4 day 1 (C4D1), after more than five weeks of nivolumab. Every patient relapsed after autologous stem cell transplantation, and brentuximab vedotin exposure varied. Data came from immunoSEQ multiplex PCR; TCRdb stores just in-frame clones and leaves some out. Here the sample spans roughly 49,000 clones, 85% to 90% being singletons.

This TCR came from a human donor with classical Hodgkin lymphoma. The V gene is TRBV7-6, the J gene TRBJ2-7, with 9 bases matching TRBD2. This specimen was peripheral blood mononuclear cells (PBMCs), taken before the fourth cycle of nivolumab. DNA for the CDR3: TGTGCCAGCAGCAAGCCTAGCGGGGTGACCTACGAGCAGTACTTC. Its protein is CASSKPSGVTYEQYF. Full variable domain (outside the CDR3, taken from reference TRBV7-6 and TRBJ2-7): GAGVSQSPRYKVTKRGQDVALRCDPISGHVSLYWYRQALGQGPEFLTYFNYEAQQDKSGLPNDRFSAERPEGSISTLTIQRTEQRDSAMYRCASSKPSGVTYEQYFGPGTRLTVT.